These 23 T cell receptor beta chains were all obtained from the same sample, sequenced in a study of blood T cell repertoires in COVID-19. Produced via immunoSEQ multiplex PCR; TCRdb's table is partial and in-frame only. The sample includes about 68,000 clones, approximately 90% of them seen just once. The sequencing sample was made of peripheral blood. The receptors stem from a young man with acute or convalescent COVID-19.

The rearrangement joins TRBV5-4 to TRBJ2-1, with TRBD2 as a possible D gene (5 bases). The CDR3 spans 14 residues. CDR1 is SGHNT, CDR2 YYREEE, per germline (reference sequence). Trimming stripped 4 bases from V and 0 bases from J, with 8 bases between. In DNA, the CDR3 is TGTGCCAGCAGCCCACGGGACTCCTACAATGAGCAGTTCTTC. This translates into CASSPRDSYNEQFF.

This clone was detected a few times. This chain uses TRBV18 with TRBJ1-5; a possible D gene is TRBD1 (5 bases). Germline CDR1 KGHSH, CDR2 LQKENI. This CDR3 comprises 12 residues. V was clipped by 5 bases and J by 4 bases, with 6 bases between them. CDR3 residues: CASSDSNQPQHF. The CDR3, as DNA: TGTGCCAGCTCAGACAGTAATCAGCCCCAGCATTTT.

The chain is built from TRBV6-5 and TRBJ2-2; 10 positions match TRBD2. This CDR3 is 15 amino acids long. The germline gives CDR1 MNHEY, CDR2 SVGAGI. After removal of 6 bases from V and 6 bases from J, the junction contained 7 bases not matched to a gene. CDR3 loop: CASSKREGDSGELFF. CDR3 DNA sequence: TGTGCCAGCAGCAAGCGGGAGGGTGATTCCGGGGAGCTGTTTTTT.

The V and J genes are TRBV24-1 and TRBJ2-3; TRBD1 matches at 7 bases. Germline trimming cut 9 bases from V and 0 bases from J; bases unmatched to any gene: 8. Looked up from germline, CDR1 is KGHDR and CDR2 is SFDVKD. The CDR3 runs to 15 residues. The CDR3 DNA is TGTGCCACCTTCGGACAGGCCTCTAGCACAGATACGCAGTATTTT. It is translated as CATFGQASSTDTQYF.

The gene calls are TRBV3-1 (or the pseudogene TRBV3-2) and TRBJ2-6; D may be TRBD2 (6 bases). This CDR3 is built from 14 residues. Germline V gene data show CDR1 as LGHDT and CDR2 as YNNKEL (reference sequence). The V and J ends lost 7 bases and 4 bases respectively, with 11 bases between them. DNA for the CDR3: TGTGCCAGCACCCCTCGGGGGGGGGCCAACGTCCTGACTTTC. Translated, it gives CASTPRGGANVLTF.

The J gene is TRBJ2-1, the V gene TRBV30; 10 nucleotides agree with TRBD2. V lost 6 bases, J lost 4 bases, and 6 bases stayed unmatched. CDR3 length equals 14 residues. From germline, CDR1 is GTSNPN and CDR2 SVGIG (reference sequence). The CDR3 region is CACRAGGGYNEQFF. The CDR3, as DNA: TGTGCCTGCCGAGCGGGAGGGGGTTACAATGAGCAGTTCTTC.

This chain joins TRBV5-1 and TRBJ1-4, with TRBD1 matching 7 bases. The trim removed 4 bases at V and 4 bases at J, leaving 10 bases unmatched. This CDR3 has 16 amino acids. Germline CDR1 reads SGHRS; CDR2 reads YFSETQ. CDR3 nucleotide sequence: TGCGCCAGCAGCGCCCAACGACAGGGCTTTAATGAAAAACTGTTTTTT. This encodes CASSAQRQGFNEKLFF. The full variable domain, with the rest looked up from reference TRBV5-1 and TRBJ1-4, is KAGVTQTPRYLIKTRGQQVTLSCSPISGHRSVSWYQQTPGQGLQFLFEYFSETQRNKGNFPGRFSGRQFSNSRSEMNVSTLELGDSALYLCASSAQRQGFNEKLFFGSGTQLSVL.

The gene calls are TRBV5-4 and TRBJ2-1, with D unclear. The CDR3 has 14 amino acids. Germline lookup yields CDR1 SGHNT and CDR2 YYREEE (reference sequence). V dropped 4 bases and J dropped 3 bases, with 11 bases sitting between them. The CDR3 region has the DNA TGTGCCAGCAGCCCGGTGCGGAGCTACAATGAGCAGTTCTTC. Protein product: CASSPVRSYNEQFF.

The chain has TRBV4-1 and TRBJ2-3; perhaps TRBD2 as D (7 bases). V was pared by 5 bases and J by 4 bases, with 22 bases between. There are 17 residues in the CDR3. Germline CDR1 is MGHRA and CDR2 is YSYEKL. CDR3: CASSLHPSGGGPDTQYF. The DNA for the CDR3 is TGCGCCAGCAGCTTACACCCTAGCGGAGGGGGACCAGATACGCAGTATTTT.

V gene TRBV10-3 combines with J gene TRBJ2-2, with D uncertain. V was pared by 2 bases and J by 1 base, with 2 bases between. CDR1 is ENHRY, CDR2 SYGVKD, per germline. The CDR3 is made up of 13 amino acids. CDR3 protein: CAISELNTGELFF. The CDR3 coding sequence is TGTGCCATCAGTGAGCTGAACACCGGGGAGCTGTTTTTT.

This chain uses TRBV24-1 with TRBJ2-5; TRBD2 matches at 14 bases. The length of the CDR3 is 21 residues. J lost 2 bases, V lost 0 bases, and 13 bases had no gene match. Germline V lookup: CDR1 KGHDR, CDR2 SFDVKD. CDR3 sequence: CATSDLCRWGLAGVRQETQYF. The CDR3 region has the DNA TGTGCCACCAGTGATTTGTGTCGTTGGGGACTAGCGGGAGTACGGCAAGAGACCCAGTACTTC.

The rearrangement joins TRBV3-1 (or the pseudogene TRBV3-2) to TRBJ2-7, with D possibly TRBD2 on 6 matching bases. Germline V gives CDR1 LGHDT, CDR2 YNNKEL (reference sequence). With 1 base removed from V and 3 bases from J, the gap between germline ends came to 28 bases. The CDR3 consists of 20 residues. CDR3 region: CASSQGDALAFFNVHYEQYF. CDR3 coding DNA: TGTGCCAGCAGCCAAGGTGATGCACTAGCATTCTTTAACGTACACTACGAGCAGTACTTC.

In its sample, this clone was seen once. This chain links TRBV5-1 with TRBJ2-1; 7 bases fit TRBD2. The CDR3 length is 14 residues. Germline lookup yields CDR1 SGHRS and CDR2 YFSETQ. V was pared by 5 bases and J by 5 bases, with 7 bases of the junction left unmatched. In DNA, the CDR3 is TGCGCCAGCAGTTACTCGGGGGGACACAATGAGCAGTTCTTC. Translation gives CASSYSGGHNEQFF. Full variable domain (outside the CDR3, taken from reference TRBV5-1 and TRBJ2-1): KAGVTQTPRYLIKTRGQQVTLSCSPISGHRSVSWYQQTPGQGLQFLFEYFSETQRNKGNFPGRFSGRQFSNSRSEMNVSTLELGDSALYLCASSYSGGHNEQFFGPGTRLTVL.

This clone occurred once. V gene TRBV3-1 (or the pseudogene TRBV3-2) combines with J gene TRBJ2-4; 8 bases map to TRBD1. Losses at the gene ends were 0 bases for V and 0 bases for J; bases not matched to a gene: 13. The CDR3 is 20 amino acids. Germline V gene lookup returns CDR1 LGHDT and CDR2 YNNKEL (reference sequence). This chain's CDR3 is CASSQDRTGRRRLAKNIQYF. The CDR3 DNA sequence: TGTGCCAGCAGCCAAGACCGGACAGGGCGGCGGCGACTAGCCAAAAACATTCAGTACTTC.

The chain has TRBV28 and TRBJ2-5; 9 nucleotides match TRBD2. This CDR3 contains 13 residues. The germline CDR1 and CDR2 sequences are MDHEN and SYDVKM. Germline trimming cut 6 bases from V and 5 bases from J; bases unmatched to any gene: 4. The CDR3 DNA is TGTGCCAGCAGGGCTAGCGGGATTGAGACCCAGTACTTC. Translating gives CASRASGIETQYF.

This chain uses TRBV7-2 with TRBJ2-7; 9 bases fit TRBD1. J lost 6 bases, V lost 1 base, and 7 bases had no gene match. The CDR3 sequence is 15 residues long. The V gene's germline CDR1 is SGHTA and CDR2 FQGNSA. CDR3 sequence (DNA): TGTGCCAGCAGCTTAGGGCCGGGACAGGGTAGCGAGCAGTACTTC. Its translation is CASSLGPGQGSEQYF. The full variable domain, rest sourced from reference TRBV7-2 and TRBJ2-7, is GAGVSQSPSNKVTEKGKDVELRCDPISGHTALYWYRQSLGQGLEFLIYFQGNSAPDKSGLPSDRFSAERTGGSVSTLTIQRTQQEDSAVYLCASSLGPGQGSEQYFGPGTRLTVT.

Regarding this clone: At the DNA level, this CDR3 is encoded by other sequences in the same sample as well. The CDR3 DNA reads as TGTGCCAGCAGCGTAGGCAGGGGCAATGAGCAGTTCTTC. Its protein product is CASSVGRGNEQFF. This sequence joins TRBV9 and TRBJ2-1; D may be TRBD1 (6 bases). This CDR3 has 13 amino acids. CDR1 is SGDLS, CDR2 YYNGEE, per germline. V was trimmed by 0 bases and J by 6 bases, leaving 7 bases between them.

The chain is built from TRBV30 and TRBJ1-2; D not resolved. The CDR3 spans 11 residues. CDR1 and CDR2 from the germline V gene are GTSNPN and SVGIG (reference sequence). V dropped 5 bases and J dropped 8 bases, with 12 bases sitting between them. The CDR3 nucleotides read TGTGCCTGGGGGAAGGGAGACGGCTACACCTTC. It specifies CAWGKGDGYTF.

This chain links TRBV19 with TRBJ2-2, with D possibly being TRBD1 (6 bases). Germline V gene sequence: CDR1 LNHDA, CDR2 SQIVND (reference sequence). This CDR3 has 14 amino acids. Trimming left V 5 bases short and J 1 base short, with 8 bases between. CDR3 loop: CASSPGQNTGELFF. The CDR3 region has the DNA TGTGCCAGTAGTCCGGGACAGAACACCGGGGAGCTGTTTTTT.

The chain carries TRBV5-1 and TRBJ2-7, with 15 bases fitting TRBD2. Germline-derived CDR1 and CDR2 are SGHRS and YFSETQ. V was pared by 4 bases and J by 4 bases, with 9 bases of the junction left unmatched. CDR3 length: 17 residues. CDR3 region: CASSGRPGTSGGYEQYF. In nucleotides, the CDR3 is TGCGCCAGCAGCGGCCGCCCCGGGACTAGCGGGGGGTACGAGCAGTACTTC. Filled out from reference TRBV5-1 and TRBJ2-7, the complete variable domain reads KAGVTQTPRYLIKTRGQQVTLSCSPISGHRSVSWYQQTPGQGLQFLFEYFSETQRNKGNFPGRFSGRQFSNSRSEMNVSTLELGDSALYLCASSGRPGTSGGYEQYFGPGTRLTVT.

The chain employs TRBV2 and TRBJ1-6, with D unclear. V was trimmed by 8 bases and J by 7 bases, leaving 15 bases between them. The CDR3 contains 14 residues. CDR1 is SNHLY, CDR2 FYNNEI, per germline. The CDR3 coding sequence is TGTGCCAGCGCCGACACGGCTGGAAATTCACCCCTCCACTTT. This sequence encodes CASADTAGNSPLHF. The full variable domain, rest sourced from reference TRBV2 and TRBJ1-6, is EPEVTQTPSHQVTQMGQEVILRCVPISNHLYFYWYRQILGQKVEFLVSFYNNEISEKSEIFDDQFSVERPDGSNFTLKIRSTKLEDSAMYFCASADTAGNSPLHFGNGTRLTVT.

This sequence joins TRBV6-4 and TRBJ1-2; D is unresolved. This CDR3 region has 13 residues. With 5 bases removed from V and 8 bases from J, the gap between germline ends came to 15 bases. Germline assignment: CDR1 MRHNA and CDR2 SNTAGT. This CDR3 is CASSLARDLGYTF. For the CDR3, the DNA is TGTGCCAGCAGTTTAGCGCGCGACTTGGGCTACACCTTC.

The chain is built from TRBV6-5 and TRBJ1-1; no reliable D call. This CDR3 has 14 residues. V lost 6 bases and J 6 bases, leaving 17 bases between the germline ends. CDR1 MNHEY and CDR2 SVGAGI come from the germline V gene. CDR3 sequence: CASSVGLELAEAFF. The DNA for the CDR3 is TGTGCCAGCAGCGTTGGACTTGAACTAGCTGAAGCTTTCTTT.